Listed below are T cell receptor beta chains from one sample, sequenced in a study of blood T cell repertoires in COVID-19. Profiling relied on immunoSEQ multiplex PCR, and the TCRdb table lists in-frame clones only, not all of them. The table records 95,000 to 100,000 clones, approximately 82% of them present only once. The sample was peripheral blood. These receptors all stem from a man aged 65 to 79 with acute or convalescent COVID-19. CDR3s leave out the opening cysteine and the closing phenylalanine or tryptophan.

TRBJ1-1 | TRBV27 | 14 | ASSATGRGNTAEAF
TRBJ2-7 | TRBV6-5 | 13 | ASGPAARSNREQY
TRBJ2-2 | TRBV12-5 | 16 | ASGLSREIVMSTGELF
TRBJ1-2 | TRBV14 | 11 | ASSEQRDYGYT
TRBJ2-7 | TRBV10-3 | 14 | AISESPTSGEDEQY
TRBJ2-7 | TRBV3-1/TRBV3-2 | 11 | ASSLGRGYEQY
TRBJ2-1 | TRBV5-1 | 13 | ASSLLRGGNNEQF
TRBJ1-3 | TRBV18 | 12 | ASSPPNSGNTIY
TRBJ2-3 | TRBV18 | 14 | ASSPSLAGGTDTQY
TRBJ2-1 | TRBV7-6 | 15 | ASSGPARSGGRDEQF
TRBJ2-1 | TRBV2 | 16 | ASYRDSPELTSYNEQF
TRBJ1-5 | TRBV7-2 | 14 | ASSAIVGPPNQPQH
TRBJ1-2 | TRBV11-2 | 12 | ASSSTRGLGGYT
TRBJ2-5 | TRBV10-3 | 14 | AISGKIGGGVETQY
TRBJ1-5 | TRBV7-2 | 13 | ASSLGQNSNQPQH
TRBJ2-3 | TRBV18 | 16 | ASSPQGLAGADTDTQY
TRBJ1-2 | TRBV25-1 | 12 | ASSEIEPTYGYT
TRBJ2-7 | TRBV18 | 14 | ASSPQRPGQSVEQY
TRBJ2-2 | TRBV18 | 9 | ASSGIGELF
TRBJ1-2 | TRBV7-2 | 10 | ASSLDRGPKT
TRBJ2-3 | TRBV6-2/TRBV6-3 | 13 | ASSHRTSGTDTQY
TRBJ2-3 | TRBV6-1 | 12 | ASSELASTDTQY
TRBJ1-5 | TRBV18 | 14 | ASSPRPTGASQPQH
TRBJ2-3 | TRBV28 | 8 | ASSLVNWY
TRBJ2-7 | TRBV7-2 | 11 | ASSLKGAYEQY
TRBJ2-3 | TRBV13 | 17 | ASSPTGLAGAADTDTQY
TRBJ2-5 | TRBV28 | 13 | ASSLSGQVQETQY
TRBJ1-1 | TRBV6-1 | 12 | ASSEPGRITEAF
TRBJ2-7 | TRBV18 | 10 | ASSPDNYEQY
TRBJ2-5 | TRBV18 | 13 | ASSPRQGAEETQY
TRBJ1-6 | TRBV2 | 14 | ASSESRDRRNSPLH
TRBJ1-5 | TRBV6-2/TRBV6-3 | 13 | ASSPQVRSNQPQH
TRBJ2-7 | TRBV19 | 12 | ASSPTGGTYEQY
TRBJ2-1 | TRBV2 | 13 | ASNSFRGQGNEQF
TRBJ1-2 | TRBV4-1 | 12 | ASSQLGSYYGYT
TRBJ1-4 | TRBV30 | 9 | AWSNIEKLF
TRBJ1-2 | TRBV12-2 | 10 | ASRLEGDGYT
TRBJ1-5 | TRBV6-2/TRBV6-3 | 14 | ASSPSGHPAVWPQH
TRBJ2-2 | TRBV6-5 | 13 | ASTAGAPNTGELF
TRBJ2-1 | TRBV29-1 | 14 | STSKSASSLRNEQF
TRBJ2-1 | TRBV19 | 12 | ASSIGQGVGEQF
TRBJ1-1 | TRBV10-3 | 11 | AISEGENTEAF
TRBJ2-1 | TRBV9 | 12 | ASGDRQGLNEQF
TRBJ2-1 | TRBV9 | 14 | ASSVELADFYNEQF
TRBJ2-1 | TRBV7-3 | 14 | ASSLITGQGVNEQF
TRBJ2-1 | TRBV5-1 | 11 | ASSSGGEGNKF
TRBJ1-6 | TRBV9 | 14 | ASSVGMGTGHSPLH
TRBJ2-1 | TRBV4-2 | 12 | ASSQAAYINEQF
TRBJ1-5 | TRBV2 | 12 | ASRKDRSNQPQH
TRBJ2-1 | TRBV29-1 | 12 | SVGGHGGYNEQF
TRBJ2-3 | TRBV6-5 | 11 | ASRLGTGDTQY
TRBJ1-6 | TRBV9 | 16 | ASSETTTPSSYNSPLH
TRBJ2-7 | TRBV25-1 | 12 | ASRLDIPPYEQY